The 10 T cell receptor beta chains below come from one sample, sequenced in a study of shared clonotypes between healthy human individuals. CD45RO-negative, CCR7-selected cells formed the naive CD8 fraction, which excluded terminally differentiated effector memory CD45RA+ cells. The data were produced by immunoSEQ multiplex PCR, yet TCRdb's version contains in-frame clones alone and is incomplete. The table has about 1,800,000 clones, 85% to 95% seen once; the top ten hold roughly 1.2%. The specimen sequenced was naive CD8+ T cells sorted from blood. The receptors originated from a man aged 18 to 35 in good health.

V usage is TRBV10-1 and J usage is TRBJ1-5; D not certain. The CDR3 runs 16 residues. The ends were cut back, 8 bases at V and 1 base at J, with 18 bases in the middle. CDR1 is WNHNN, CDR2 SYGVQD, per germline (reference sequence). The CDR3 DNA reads TGCGCCAGCTACCTAGGCTTGGGTAAAAGCAATCAGCCCCAGCATTTT. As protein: CASYLGLGKSNQPQHF.

This CDR3 reads CAWSLGQGKDTEAFF. In DNA form, the CDR3 reads TGTGCCTGGAGTTTGGGACAGGGTAAAGACACTGAAGCTTTCTTT. The chain is built from TRBV30 and TRBJ1-1, with 9 bases identical to TRBD1. Trimming removed 2 bases from V and 3 bases from J; junction bases left unmatched: 7. Germline CDR1 GTSNPN, CDR2 SVGIG (reference sequence). This CDR3 region has 15 residues.

CDR3 in amino acids: CASSALAGVRDTQYF. CDR3 nucleotide sequence: TGTGCCAGCAGTGCACTAGCGGGGGTCCGGGATACGCAGTATTTT. This chain uses TRBV2 with TRBJ2-3; TRBD2 agrees at 11 bases. Trimming at V came to 4 bases and at J to 6 bases, leaving 6 bases not matched to a gene. Per germline, CDR1 SNHLY and CDR2 FYNNEI. The CDR3 has 15 residues.

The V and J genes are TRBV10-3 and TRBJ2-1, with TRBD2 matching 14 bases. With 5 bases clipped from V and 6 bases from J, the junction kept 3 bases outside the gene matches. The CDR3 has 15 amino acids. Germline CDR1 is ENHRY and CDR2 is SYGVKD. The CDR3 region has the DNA TGTGCCATCAGTTTGACTAGCGGGGGGGCCAATGAGCAGTTCTTC. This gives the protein CAISLTSGGANEQFF.

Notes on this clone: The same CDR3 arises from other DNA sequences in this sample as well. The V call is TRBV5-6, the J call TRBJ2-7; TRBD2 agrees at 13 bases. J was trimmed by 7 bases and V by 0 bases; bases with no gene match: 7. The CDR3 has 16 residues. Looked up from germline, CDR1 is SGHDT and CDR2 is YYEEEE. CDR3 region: CASSLELAGGLGEQYF. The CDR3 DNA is TGTGCCAGCAGCTTGGAACTAGCGGGAGGGCTAGGGGAGCAGTACTTC.

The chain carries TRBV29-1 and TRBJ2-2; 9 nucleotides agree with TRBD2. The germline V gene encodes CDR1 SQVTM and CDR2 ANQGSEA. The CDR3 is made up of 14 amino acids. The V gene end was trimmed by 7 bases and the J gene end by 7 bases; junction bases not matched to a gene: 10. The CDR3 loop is CSAVGPSGDGELFF. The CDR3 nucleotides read TGCAGCGCTGTGGGTCCTAGCGGGGACGGGGAGCTGTTTTTT.

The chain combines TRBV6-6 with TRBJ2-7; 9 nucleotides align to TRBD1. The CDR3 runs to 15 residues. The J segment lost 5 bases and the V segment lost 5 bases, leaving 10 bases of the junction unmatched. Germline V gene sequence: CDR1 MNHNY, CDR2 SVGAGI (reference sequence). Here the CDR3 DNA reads TGTGCCAGCAGTCAGCTGGGGGACAGGGACGACGAGCAGTACTTC. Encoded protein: CASSQLGDRDDEQYF.

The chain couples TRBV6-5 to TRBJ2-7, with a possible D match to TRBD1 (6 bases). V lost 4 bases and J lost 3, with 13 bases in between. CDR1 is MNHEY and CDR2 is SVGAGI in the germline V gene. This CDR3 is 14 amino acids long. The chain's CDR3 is CASSLGGTGYEQYF. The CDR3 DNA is TGTGCCAGCAGTTTAGGGGGTACGGGCTACGAGCAGTACTTC.

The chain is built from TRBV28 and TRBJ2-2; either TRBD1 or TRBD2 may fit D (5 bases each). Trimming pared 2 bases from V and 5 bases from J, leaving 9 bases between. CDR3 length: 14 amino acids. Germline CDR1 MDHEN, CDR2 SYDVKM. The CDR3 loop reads CASSLHGGTGELFF. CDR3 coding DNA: TGTGCCAGCAGTTTACATGGGGGTACCGGGGAGCTGTTTTTT.

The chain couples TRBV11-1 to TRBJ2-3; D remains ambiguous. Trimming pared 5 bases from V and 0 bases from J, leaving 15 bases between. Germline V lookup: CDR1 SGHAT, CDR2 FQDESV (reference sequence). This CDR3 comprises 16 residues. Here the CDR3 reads CASSGYRTASTDTQYF. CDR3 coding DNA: TGTGCCAGCAGCGGATACCGGACGGCTAGCACAGATACGCAGTATTTT.